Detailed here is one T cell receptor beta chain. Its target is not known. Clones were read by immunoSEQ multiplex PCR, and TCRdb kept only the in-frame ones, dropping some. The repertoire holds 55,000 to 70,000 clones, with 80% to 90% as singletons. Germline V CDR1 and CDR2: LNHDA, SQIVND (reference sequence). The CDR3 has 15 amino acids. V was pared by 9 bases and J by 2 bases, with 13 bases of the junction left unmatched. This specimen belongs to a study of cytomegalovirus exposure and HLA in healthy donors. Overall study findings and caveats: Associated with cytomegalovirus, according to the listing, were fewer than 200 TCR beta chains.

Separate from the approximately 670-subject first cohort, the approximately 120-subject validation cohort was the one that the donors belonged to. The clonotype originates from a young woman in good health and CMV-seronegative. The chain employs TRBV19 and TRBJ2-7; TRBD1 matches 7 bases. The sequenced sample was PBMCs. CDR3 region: CASQGGWGHPYEQYF. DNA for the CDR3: TGTGCCAGCCAAGGGGGCTGGGGACACCCCTACGAGCAGTACTTC.